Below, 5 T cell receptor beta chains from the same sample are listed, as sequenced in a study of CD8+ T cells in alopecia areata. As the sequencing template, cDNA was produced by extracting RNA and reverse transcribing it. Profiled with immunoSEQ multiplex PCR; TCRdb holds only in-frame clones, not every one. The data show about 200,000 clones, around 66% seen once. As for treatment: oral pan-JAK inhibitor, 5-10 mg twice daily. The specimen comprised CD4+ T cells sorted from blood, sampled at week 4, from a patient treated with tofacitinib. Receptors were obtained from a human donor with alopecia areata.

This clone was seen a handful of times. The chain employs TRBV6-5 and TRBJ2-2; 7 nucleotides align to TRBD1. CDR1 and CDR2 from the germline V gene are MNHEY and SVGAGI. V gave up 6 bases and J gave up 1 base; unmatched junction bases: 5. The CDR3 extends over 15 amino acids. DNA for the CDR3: TGTGCCAGCAGGCGACAGGGTGGGAACACCGGGGAGCTGTTTTTT. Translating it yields CASRRQGGNTGELFF.

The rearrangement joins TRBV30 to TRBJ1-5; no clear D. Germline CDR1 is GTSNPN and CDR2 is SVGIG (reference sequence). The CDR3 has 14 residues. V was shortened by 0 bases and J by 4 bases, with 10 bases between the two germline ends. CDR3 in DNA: TGTGCCTGGAGTGTATCCAGTCCTAATCAGCCCCAGCATTTT. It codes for CAWSVSSPNQPQHF.

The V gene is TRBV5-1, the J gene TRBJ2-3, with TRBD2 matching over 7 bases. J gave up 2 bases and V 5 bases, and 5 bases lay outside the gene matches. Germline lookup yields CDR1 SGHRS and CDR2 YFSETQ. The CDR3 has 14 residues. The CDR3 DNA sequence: TGCGCCAGCAGGCTAGCGGAGAACACAGATACGCAGTATTTT. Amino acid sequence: CASRLAENTDTQYF.

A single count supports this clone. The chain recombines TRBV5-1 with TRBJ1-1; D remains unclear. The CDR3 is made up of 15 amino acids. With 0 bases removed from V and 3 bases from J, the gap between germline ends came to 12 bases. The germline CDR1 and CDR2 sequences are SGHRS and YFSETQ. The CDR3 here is CASSLVPGSYTEAFF. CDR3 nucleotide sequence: TGCGCCAGCAGCTTGGTTCCGGGATCTTACACTGAAGCTTTCTTT.

The CDR3 region is CASTGRGAAGELFF. The CDR3 bases are TGCGCCAGCACTGGGCGCGGGGCCGCTGGGGAGCTGTTTTTT. The chain joins TRBV10-2 to TRBJ2-2; possible D gene TRBD2, 6 bases. The germline V and J ends were trimmed by 7 bases and 8 bases, with 17 bases remaining between them. The CDR3 extends over 14 amino acids. Germline lookup yields CDR1 WSHSY and CDR2 SAAADI.